The present TCR beta chain was sequenced within a study of cytomegalovirus exposure and HLA in healthy donors. Turning to the study itself: A prior study identified 117 million unique TCR beta sequences from 200 million or so T cells. Study results and caveats: In vitro, a few CMV-associated chains proved specific for CMV antigens. The authors reported that TCR beta sequences could predict HLA-A and HLA-B alleles. These predictions were accurate for most subjects in the first cohort. As a later analysis revealed, most CMV-associated TCR beta chains appeared HLA-restricted.

V shed 2 bases and J 6 bases; nucleotides not matched to a gene: 2. The CDR3 runs 14 residues. In germline, CDR1 is SGHRS, CDR2 YFSETQ. Concerning this clone: Antigen specificity is unknown.

The PCR made use of 60 Vbeta and 13 Jbeta primers. Profiled with immunoSEQ multiplex PCR; TCRdb holds only in-frame clones, not every one. The listing records around 51,000 clones. The sequenced material came from PBMCs. This receptor was obtained from a woman between 35 and 50 years old in good health and CMV-seronegative. The chain recombines TRBV5-1 with TRBJ1-4; 9 bases line up with TRBD1. CDR3 in DNA: TGCGCCAGCAGCTTACAGGGGGCAGATGAAAAACTGTTTTTT. Translating it yields CASSLQGADEKLFF.